The rows below give T cell receptor beta chains drawn from one sample of a study of early T cells in non-severe SARS-CoV-2 infection. Each CDR3 protein is one row after TCRdb ran MiXCR on the 5' RACE reads. The table includes about 72,000 distinct CDR3 sequences, over 8% detected once. Sequenced input: whole blood. All receptors derive from an adult who was a healthcare worker with PCR-confirmed SARS-CoV-2 infection or an uninfected control (not recorded which). Both conserved end residues are part of each CDR3. A D gene is named only where the DNA matches it firmly. Not every row has a clone size; where given, it reads once, few, many or a size class.

d_call clone_size j_call v_call cdr3_nt cdr3_aa
. many TRBJ2-7 TRBV2 TGTGCCAGCAGTGGGGACTCCTACGAGCAGTACTTC CASSGDSYEQYF
. once TRBJ2-5 TRBV7-2 TGTGCCAGCAACCTAGGGGCGGTCCAAGAGACCCAGTACTTC CASNLGAVQETQYF
TRBD2 few TRBJ2-3 TRBV5-6 TGTGCCAGCAGCTTTGGCCTAGCGGGAGATACGCAGTATTTT CASSFGLAGDTQYF
TRBD2 many TRBJ2-5 TRBV20-1 TGCAGTGCTAGGTCGACTAGCGGGATGCAAGAGACCCAGTACTTC CSARSTSGMQETQYF
. few TRBJ2-5 TRBV4-2 TGTGCCAGCAGCCAAGCGTCCAGTCAAGAGACCCAGTACTTC CASSQASSQETQYF
TRBD1 . TRBJ2-7 TRBV29-1 TGCAGCGTCCCCGGACAGGGAGGAGACGAGCAGTACTTC CSVPGQGGDEQYF
. few TRBJ2-3 TRBV7-2 TGTGCCAGCAGCCCCGTGGGACAACTTAGCACAGATACGCAGTATTTT CASSPVGQLSTDTQYF
. many TRBJ2-3 TRBV30 TGTGCCTGGAGCGGACTCGGCGGCACTAGCACAGATACGCAGTATTTT CAWSGLGGTSTDTQYF
. . TRBJ2-6 TRBV5-1 TGCGCCAGCAGCCCGCTTGGCGGGACCGGGGCCAACGTCCTGACTTTC CASSPLGGTGANVLTF
. many TRBJ1-1 TRBV18 TGTGCCAGCTCTCCTGACACGGCGAACACTGAAGCTTTCTTT CASSPDTANTEAFF
TRBD1 . TRBJ1-6 TRBV20-1 TGCAGTGCTAGGGGGACAGGGGATTCACCCCTCCACTTT CSARGTGDSPLHF
. . TRBJ2-5 TRBV12-3/TRBV12-4 TGTGCCAGCAGTTTAGGGGGGGACCAAGAGACCCAGTACTTC CASSLGGDQETQYF
TRBD1 . TRBJ2-2 TRBV6-6 TGTGCCAGCACCCGGCCGGGACAGGAGAAGACCGGGGAGCTGTTTTTT CASTRPGQEKTGELFF
TRBD1 . TRBJ1-1 TRBV7-9 TGTGCCAGCAGCTTTGGGACAGTGAACACTGAAGCTTTCTTT CASSFGTVNTEAFF
. few TRBJ2-3 TRBV29-1 TGCAGCGTTGAAGACTCCTCAGATACGCAGTATTTT CSVEDSSDTQYF
. few TRBJ2-7 TRBV4-2 TGTGCCAGCAGCCTCCTAATCGGGGTAGGTTACGAGCAGTACTTC CASSLLIGVGYEQYF
. many TRBJ2-3 TRBV20-1 TGCAGTGCTAGACACCGGTTCGATACGCAGTATTTT CSARHRFDTQYF
TRBD2 many TRBJ2-3 TRBV4-2 TGTGCCAGCAGCCAAGCTAGCGGGAAAACAGATACGCAGTATTTT CASSQASGKTDTQYF
TRBD1 many TRBJ1-5 TRBV20-1 TGCAGTGCTAGAGATGGGGGCCAGGGGGCCAATCAGCCCCAGCATTTT CSARDGGQGANQPQHF
TRBD2 . TRBJ2-3 TRBV7-8 TGTGCCAGCAGCTTTTGGGGCGGGAGGGCCGAATCTTATACGCAGTATTTT CASSFWGGRAESYTQYF
. few TRBJ1-2 TRBV20-1 TGCAGTGCTCCAGTGAGGGCCTATGGCTACACCTTC CSAPVRAYGYTF
. . TRBJ2-7 TRBV20-1 TGCAGTGCTAGCAGTGGACACCGATTCTCCTACGAGCAGTACTTC CSASSGHRFSYEQYF
TRBD2 few TRBJ2-5 TRBV6-6 TGTGCCAGCAGTTCGGGACTAGCGCCTACCGGATCCCAGTACTTC CASSSGLAPTGSQYF
TRBD2 many TRBJ2-7 TRBV5-1 TGCGCCAGCAGCTTGCGTCCTAGCGGAGACTACGAGCAGTACTTC CASSLRPSGDYEQYF
TRBD2 . TRBJ2-7 TRBV29-1 TGCAGCATCCTAGGACTAGCGCACGAGCAGTACTTC CSILGLAHEQYF
. many TRBJ2-1 TRBV6-4 TGTGCCAGCAGTGAGGCATTATACAATGAGCAGTTCTTC CASSEALYNEQFF
. many TRBJ2-7 TRBV7-9 TGTGCCAGCAGCTTAGACAGGGATCGGCGCGAGCAGTACTTC CASSLDRDRREQYF
. . TRBJ1-4 TRBV20-1 TGCAGTGCTAGCGGGATTACGGGTGAAAAACTGTTTTTT CSASGITGEKLFF
. many TRBJ2-2 TRBV5-1 TGCGCCAGCAGCTCCATCGGGACCGGTAACACCGGGGAGCTGTTTTTT CASSSIGTGNTGELFF
TRBD1 many TRBJ2-7 TRBV20-1 TGCAGTGCCCGGGGACAGCCACCTAACGAGCAGTACTTC CSARGQPPNEQYF
TRBD2 . TRBJ2-3 TRBV4-1 TGCGCCAGCAGCCAACCACCGGGACTAGCGGGAGCGGGCACAGATACGCAGTATTTT CASSQPPGLAGAGTDTQYF
. many TRBJ2-4 TRBV7-6 TGTGCCAGCAGCCCGGCGGTCCAGAAAAACATTCAGTACTTC CASSPAVQKNIQYF
. many TRBJ2-4 TRBV7-9 TGTGCCAGCAGCTTAGGCCTAGAAAACATTCAGTACTTC CASSLGLENIQYF
. . TRBJ2-1 TRBV6-2/TRBV6-3 TGTGCCAGCAGTTACGCGGGAAACTACAATGAGCAGTTCTTC CASSYAGNYNEQFF
TRBD1 . TRBJ2-5 TRBV20-1 TGCAGTGCCGCGGACAGGGTAGCCGAGACCCAGTACTTC CSAADRVAETQYF
. . TRBJ2-1 TRBV19 TGTGCCAGTAGTATAGATCTCCTAGCGAGTACCTACAATGAGCAGTTCTTC CASSIDLLASTYNEQFF
TRBD2 many TRBJ2-3 TRBV7-3 TGTGCCAGCAGCAACCGGCCGGGACTAGCGGGTACAGATACGCAGTATTTT CASSNRPGLAGTDTQYF
TRBD1 . TRBJ2-5 TRBV9 TGTGCCAGCGGACAGGCATTCCAAGAGACCCAGTACTTC CASGQAFQETQYF
. many TRBJ1-1 TRBV5-1 TGCGCCAGCAGCGATGGGACAATCGGCACTGAAGCTTTCTTT CASSDGTIGTEAFF
. . TRBJ2-1 TRBV6-5 TGTGCCAGCAGTTACTCTAGTGGGGGTAAGGAGTTCTTC CASSYSSGGKEFF
. . TRBJ2-3 TRBV7-2 TGTGCCAGCAGCTTATGGGCAGACACAGATACGCAGTATTTT CASSLWADTDTQYF
. few TRBJ1-1 TRBV11-3 TGTGCCAGCAGCCGCGGGACATACGGCACTGAAGCTTTCTTT CASSRGTYGTEAFF
TRBD1 . TRBJ2-7 TRBV2 TGTGCCAGCAGTGAAGTTTGGGACAGGGGGCGCGAGCAGTACTTC CASSEVWDRGREQYF
. . TRBJ2-5 TRBV5-1 TGCGCCAGCAGTTGGGTCCTCCAAGAGACCCAGTACTTC CASSWVLQETQYF
. . TRBJ2-3 TRBV7-6 TGTGCCAGCAGCTTAGCTCGGCGTGCTCAATGGCCCGCAGATACGCAGTATTTT CASSLARRAQWPADTQYF
. few TRBJ1-1 TRBV7-2 TGTGCCAGCAGCTTATTCGGCCCGGGGACTGAAGCTTTCTTT CASSLFGPGTEAFF
TRBD2 few TRBJ2-2 TRBV7-3 TGTGCCAGCAGCTTAAGGCGGGAGGCCGGGGAGCTGTTTTTT CASSLRREAGELFF
. . TRBJ2-3 TRBV9 TGTGCCAGCAGCTCTCTTCTCACAGATACGCAGTATTTT CASSSLLTDTQYF
TRBD2 . TRBJ2-1 TRBV7-9 TGTGCCAGCACCACCGCGGGGGGCGAGTACAATGAGCAGTTCTTC CASTTAGGEYNEQFF
. . TRBJ2-5 TRBV7-2 TGTGCCAGCAGCTTAGTAGGCGGCCAGTACCAAGAGACCCAGTACTTC CASSLVGGQYQETQYF